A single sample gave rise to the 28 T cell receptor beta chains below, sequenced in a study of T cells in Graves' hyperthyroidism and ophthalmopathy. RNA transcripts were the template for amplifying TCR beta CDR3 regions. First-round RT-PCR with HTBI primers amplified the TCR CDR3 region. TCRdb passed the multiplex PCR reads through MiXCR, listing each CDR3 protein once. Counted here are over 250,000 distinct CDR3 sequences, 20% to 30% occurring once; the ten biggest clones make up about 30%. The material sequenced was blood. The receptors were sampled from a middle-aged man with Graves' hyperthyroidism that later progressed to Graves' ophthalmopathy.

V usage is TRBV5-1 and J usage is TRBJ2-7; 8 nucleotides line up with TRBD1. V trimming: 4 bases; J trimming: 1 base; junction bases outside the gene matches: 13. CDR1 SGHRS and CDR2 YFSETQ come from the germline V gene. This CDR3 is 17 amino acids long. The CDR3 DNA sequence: TGCGCCAGCAGCCCGACAGGGGCCGAAGCATTTTCCTACGAGCAGTACTTC. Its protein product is CASSPTGAEAFSYEQYF.

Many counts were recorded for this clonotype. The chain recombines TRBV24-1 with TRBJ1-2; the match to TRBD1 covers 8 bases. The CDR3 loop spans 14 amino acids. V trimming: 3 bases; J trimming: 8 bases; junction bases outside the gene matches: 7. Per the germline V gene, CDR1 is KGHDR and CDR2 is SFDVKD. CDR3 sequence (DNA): TGTGCCACCAGTGATCCAGGGGGCTTGGGGGGCTACACCTTC. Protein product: CATSDPGGLGGYTF.

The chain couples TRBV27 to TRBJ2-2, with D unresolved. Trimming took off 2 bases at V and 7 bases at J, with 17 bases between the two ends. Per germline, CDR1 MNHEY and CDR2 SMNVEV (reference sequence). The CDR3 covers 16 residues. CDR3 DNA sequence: TGTGCCAGCAGTTTAGGTTGGGAAACGGGCGGCGGGGAGCTGTTTTTT. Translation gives CASSLGWETGGGELFF.

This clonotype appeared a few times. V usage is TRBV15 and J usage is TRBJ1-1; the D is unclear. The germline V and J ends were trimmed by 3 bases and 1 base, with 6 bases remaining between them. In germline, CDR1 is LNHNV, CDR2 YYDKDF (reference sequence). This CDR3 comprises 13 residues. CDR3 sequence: CATSSLQNTEAFF. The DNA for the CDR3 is TGTGCCACCAGCAGTCTCCAGAACACTGAAGCTTTCTTT.

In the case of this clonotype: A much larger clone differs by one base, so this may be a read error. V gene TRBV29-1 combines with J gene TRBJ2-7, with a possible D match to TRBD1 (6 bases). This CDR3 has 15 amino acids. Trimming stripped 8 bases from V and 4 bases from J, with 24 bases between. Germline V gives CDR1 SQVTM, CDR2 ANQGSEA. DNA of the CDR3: TGCAGCATTCGCGCCCATCAACGGGACAAATACGAGCAGTACTTC. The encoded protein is CSIRAHQRDKYEQYF.

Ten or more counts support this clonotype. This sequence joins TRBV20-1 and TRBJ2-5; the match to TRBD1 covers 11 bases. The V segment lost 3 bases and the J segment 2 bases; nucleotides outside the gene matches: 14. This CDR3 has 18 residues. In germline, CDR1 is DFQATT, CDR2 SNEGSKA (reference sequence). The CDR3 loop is CSARGGLEDRGPQETQYF. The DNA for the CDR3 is TGCAGTGCTAGGGGGGGTTTAGAGGACAGGGGGCCTCAAGAGACCCAGTACTTC.

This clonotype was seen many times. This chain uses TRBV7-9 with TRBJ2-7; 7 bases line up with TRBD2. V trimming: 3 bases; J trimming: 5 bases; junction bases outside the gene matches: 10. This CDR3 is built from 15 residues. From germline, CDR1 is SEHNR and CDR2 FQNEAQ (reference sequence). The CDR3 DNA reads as TGTGCCAGCAGCTTCGTCGGCGGGAGTAGTGACGAGCAGTACTTC. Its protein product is CASSFVGGSSDEQYF. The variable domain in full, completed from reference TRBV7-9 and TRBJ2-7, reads DTGVSQNPRHKITKRGQNVTFRCDPISEHNRLYWYRQTLGQGPEFLTYFQNEAQLEKSRLLSDRFSAERPKGSFSTLEIQRTEQGDSAMYLCASSFVGGSSDEQYFGPGTRLTVT.

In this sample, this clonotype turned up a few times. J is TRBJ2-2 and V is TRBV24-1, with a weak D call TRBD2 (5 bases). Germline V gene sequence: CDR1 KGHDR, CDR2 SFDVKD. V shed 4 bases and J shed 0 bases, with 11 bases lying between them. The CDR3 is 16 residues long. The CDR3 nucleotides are TGTGCCACCAGTGACCCTGAAGCGGCGAACACCGGGGAGCTGTTTTTT. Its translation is CATSDPEAANTGELFF.

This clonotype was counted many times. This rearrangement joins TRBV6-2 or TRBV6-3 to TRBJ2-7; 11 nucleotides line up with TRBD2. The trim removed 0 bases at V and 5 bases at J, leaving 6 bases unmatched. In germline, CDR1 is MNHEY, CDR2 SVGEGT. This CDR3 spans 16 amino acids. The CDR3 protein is CASSYSASGRIHEQYF. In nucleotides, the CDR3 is TGTGCCAGCAGTTACTCTGCTAGCGGGAGGATCCACGAGCAGTACTTC.

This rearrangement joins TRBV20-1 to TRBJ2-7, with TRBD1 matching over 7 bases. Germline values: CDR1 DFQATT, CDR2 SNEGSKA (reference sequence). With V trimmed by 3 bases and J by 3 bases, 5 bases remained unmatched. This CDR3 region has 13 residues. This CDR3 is CSASRDSSYEQYF. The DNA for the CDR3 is TGCAGTGCTAGTCGGGACAGTAGCTACGAGCAGTACTTC.

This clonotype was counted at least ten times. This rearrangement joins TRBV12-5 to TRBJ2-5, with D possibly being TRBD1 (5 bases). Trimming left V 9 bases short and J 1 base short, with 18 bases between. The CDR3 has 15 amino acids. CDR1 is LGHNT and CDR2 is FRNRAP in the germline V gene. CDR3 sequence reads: CASGDGSQVQETQYF. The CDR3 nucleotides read TGTGCTAGCGGAGACGGATCACAGGTCCAAGAGACCCAGTACTTC. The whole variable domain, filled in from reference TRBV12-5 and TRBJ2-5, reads DARVTQTPRHKVTEMGQEVTMRCQPILGHNTVFWYRQTMMQGLELLAYFRNRAPLDDSGMPKDRFSAEMPDATLATLKIQPSEPRDSAVYFCASGDGSQVQETQYFGPGTRLLVL.

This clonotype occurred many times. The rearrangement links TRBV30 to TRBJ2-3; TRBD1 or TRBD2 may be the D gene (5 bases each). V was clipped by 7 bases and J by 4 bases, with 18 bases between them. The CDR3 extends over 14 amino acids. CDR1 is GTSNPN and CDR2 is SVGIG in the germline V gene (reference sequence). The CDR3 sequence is CALTGTTFADTQYF. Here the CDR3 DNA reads TGTGCCTTGACCGGGACCACCTTCGCAGATACGCAGTATTTT.

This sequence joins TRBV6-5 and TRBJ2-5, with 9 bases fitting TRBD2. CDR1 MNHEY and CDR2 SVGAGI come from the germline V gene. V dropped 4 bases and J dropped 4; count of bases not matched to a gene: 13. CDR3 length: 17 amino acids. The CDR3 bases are TGTGCCAGCAGTTCCCCCTACTCGGCGGGGGGGCGAGAGACCCAGTACTTC. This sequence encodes CASSSPYSAGGRETQYF.

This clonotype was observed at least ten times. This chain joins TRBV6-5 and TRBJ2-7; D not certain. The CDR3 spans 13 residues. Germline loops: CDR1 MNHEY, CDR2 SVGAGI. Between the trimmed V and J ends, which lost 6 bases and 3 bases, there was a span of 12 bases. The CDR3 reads CASRSGGSYEQYF. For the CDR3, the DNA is TGTGCCAGCAGAAGTGGTGGCAGCTACGAGCAGTACTTC.

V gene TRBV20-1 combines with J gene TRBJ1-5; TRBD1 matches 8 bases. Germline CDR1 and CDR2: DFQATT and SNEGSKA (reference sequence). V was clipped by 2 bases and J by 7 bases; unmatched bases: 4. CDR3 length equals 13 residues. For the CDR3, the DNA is TGCAGTGCTAGACAGGGGGCGGGACAGCCCCAGCATTTT. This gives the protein CSARQGAGQPQHF.

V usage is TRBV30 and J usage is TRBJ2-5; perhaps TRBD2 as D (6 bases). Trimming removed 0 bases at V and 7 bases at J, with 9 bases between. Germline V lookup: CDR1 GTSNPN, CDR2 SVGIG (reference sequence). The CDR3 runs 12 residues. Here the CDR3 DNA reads TGTGCCTGGAGTGTGGGAGGAGGGACCCAGTACTTC. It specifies CAWSVGGGTQYF.

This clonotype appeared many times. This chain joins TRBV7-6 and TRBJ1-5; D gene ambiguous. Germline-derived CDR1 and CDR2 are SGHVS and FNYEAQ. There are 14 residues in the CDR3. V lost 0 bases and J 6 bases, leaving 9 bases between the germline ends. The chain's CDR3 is CASSLAIAGQPQHF. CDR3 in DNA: TGTGCCAGCAGCTTAGCGATCGCCGGTCAGCCCCAGCATTTT.

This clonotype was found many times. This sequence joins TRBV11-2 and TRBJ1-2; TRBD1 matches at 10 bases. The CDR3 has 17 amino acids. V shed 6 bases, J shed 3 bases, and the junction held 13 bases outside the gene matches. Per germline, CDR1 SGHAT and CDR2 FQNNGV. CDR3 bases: TGTGCCAGCAGGCCCTCGGGACAGGGGCGTCATTACTATGGCTACACCTTC. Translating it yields CASRPSGQGRHYYGYTF.

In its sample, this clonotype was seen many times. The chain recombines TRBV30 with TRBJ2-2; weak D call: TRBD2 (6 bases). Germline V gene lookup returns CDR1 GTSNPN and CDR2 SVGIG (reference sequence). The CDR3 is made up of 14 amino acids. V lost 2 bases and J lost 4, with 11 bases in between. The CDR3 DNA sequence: TGTGCCTGGAGTCGCGGGAAGGGCACCGGGGAGCTGTTTTTT. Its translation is CAWSRGKGTGELFF.

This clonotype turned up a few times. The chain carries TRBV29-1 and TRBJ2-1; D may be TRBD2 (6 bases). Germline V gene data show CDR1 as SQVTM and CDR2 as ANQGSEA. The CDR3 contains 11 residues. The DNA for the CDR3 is TGCGGGACTCGAAATTACAATGAGCAGTTCTTC. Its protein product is CGTRNYNEQFF.

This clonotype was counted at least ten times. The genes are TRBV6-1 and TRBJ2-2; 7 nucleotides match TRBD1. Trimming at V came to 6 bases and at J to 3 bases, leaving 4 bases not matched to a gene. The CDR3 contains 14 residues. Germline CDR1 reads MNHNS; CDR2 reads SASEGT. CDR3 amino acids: CASRPGQYTGELFF. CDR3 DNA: TGTGCCAGCAGACCGGGACAGTACACCGGGGAGCTGTTTTTT.

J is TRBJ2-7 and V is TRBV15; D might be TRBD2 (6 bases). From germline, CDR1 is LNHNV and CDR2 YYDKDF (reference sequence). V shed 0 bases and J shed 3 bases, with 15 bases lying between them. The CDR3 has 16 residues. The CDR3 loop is CATSRDTGLAVYEQYF. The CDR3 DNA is TGTGCCACCAGCAGAGATACAGGTTTAGCGGTCTACGAGCAGTACTTC.

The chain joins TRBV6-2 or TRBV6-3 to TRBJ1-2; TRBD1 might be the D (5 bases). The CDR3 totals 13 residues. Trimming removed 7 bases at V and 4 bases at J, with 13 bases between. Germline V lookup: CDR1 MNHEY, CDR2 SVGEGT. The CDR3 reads CASTVQASYGYTF. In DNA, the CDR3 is TGTGCCAGCACGGTACAGGCCTCCTATGGCTACACCTTC.

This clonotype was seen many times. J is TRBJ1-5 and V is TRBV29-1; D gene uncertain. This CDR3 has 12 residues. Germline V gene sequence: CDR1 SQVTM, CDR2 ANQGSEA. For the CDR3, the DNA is TGCAGACCCGACTATAGCAATCAGCCCCAGCATTTT. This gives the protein CRPDYSNQPQHF.

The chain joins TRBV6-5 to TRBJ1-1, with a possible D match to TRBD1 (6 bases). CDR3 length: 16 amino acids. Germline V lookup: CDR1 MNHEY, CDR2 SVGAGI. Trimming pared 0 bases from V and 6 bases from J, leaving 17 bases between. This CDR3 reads CASSYSMGVGGAEAFF. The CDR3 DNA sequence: TGTGCCAGCAGTTACTCGATGGGCGTGGGGGGCGCTGAAGCTTTCTTT.

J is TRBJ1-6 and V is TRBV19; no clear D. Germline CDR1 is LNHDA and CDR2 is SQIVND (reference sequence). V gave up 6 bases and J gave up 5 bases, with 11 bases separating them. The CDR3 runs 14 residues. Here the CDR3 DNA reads TGTGCCAGTAGAGGAACAGCAGATAATTCACCCCTCCACTTT. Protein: CASRGTADNSPLHF.

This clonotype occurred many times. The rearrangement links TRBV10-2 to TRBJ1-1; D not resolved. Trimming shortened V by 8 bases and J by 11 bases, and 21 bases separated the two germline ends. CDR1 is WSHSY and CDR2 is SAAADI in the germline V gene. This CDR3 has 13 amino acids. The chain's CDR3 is CASLDRGRMDAFF. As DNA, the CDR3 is TGCGCCAGCTTAGACCGAGGTAGGATGGATGCTTTCTTT.

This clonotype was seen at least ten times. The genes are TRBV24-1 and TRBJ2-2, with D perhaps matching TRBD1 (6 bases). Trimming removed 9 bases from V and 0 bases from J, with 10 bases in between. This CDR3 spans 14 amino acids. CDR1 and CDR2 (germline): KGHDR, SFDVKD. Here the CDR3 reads CATEDSPNTGELFF. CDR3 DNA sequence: TGTGCCACCGAGGACAGCCCGAACACCGGGGAGCTGTTTTTT.